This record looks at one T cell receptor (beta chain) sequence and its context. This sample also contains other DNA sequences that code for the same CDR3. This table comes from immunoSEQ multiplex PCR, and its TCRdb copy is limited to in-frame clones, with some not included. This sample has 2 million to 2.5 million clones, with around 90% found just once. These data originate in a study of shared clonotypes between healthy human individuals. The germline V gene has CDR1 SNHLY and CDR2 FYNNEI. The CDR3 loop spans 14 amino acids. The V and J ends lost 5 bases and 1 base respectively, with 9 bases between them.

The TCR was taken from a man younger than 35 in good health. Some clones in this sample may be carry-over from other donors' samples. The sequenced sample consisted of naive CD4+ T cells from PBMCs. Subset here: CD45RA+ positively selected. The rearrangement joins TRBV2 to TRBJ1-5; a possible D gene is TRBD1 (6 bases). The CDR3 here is CASSLGGSNQPQHF. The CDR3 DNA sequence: TGTGCCAGCAGTTTAGGGGGGAGCAATCAGCCCCAGCATTTT.